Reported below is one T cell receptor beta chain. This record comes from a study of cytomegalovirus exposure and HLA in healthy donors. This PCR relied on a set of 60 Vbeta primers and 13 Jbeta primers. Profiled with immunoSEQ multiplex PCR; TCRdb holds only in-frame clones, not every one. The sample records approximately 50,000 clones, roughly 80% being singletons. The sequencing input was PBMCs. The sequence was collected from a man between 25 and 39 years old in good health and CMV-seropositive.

CDR3 in DNA: TGTGCCAGTAGTATGAGACAGGAGAGCTCCTACGAGCAGTACTTC. Residues: CASSMRQESSYEQYF. V gene TRBV19 combines with J gene TRBJ2-7, with D tentatively TRBD1 (6 bases). V gave up 3 bases and J gave up 0 bases, with 12 bases separating them. The CDR3 is 15 amino acids. The germline V gene has CDR1 LNHDA and CDR2 SQIVND (reference sequence).